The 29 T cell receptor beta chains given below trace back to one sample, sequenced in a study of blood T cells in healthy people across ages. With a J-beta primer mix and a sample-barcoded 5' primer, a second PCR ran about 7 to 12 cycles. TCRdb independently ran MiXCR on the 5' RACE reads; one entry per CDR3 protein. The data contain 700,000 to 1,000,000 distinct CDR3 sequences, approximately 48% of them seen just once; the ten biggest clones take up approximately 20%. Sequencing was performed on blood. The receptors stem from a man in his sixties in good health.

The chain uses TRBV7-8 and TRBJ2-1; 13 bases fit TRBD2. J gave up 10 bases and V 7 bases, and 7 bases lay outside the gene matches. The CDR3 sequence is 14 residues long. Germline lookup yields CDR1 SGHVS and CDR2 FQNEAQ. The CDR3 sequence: CASIRTSGGWEQFF. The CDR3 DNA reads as TGTGCCAGCATACGGACTAGCGGGGGTTGGGAGCAGTTCTTC.

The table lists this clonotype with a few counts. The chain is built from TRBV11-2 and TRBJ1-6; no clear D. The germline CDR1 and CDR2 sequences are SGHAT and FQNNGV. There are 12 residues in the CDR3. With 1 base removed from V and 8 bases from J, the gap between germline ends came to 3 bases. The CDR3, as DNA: TGTGCCAGCAGCTTAGCGGATTCACCCCTCCACTTT. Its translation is CASSLADSPLHF.

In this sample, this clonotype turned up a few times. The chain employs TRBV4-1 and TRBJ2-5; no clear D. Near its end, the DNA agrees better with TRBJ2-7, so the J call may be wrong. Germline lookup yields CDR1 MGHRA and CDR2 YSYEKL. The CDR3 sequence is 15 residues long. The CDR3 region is CASSQVPGESNEQYF. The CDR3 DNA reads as TGCGCCAGCAGCCAAGTACCGGGTGAAAGCAACGAGCAGTACTTC.

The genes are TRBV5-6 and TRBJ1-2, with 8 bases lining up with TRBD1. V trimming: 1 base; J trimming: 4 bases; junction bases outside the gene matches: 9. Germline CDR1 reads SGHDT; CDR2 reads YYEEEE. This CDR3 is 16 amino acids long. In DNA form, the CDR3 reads TGTGCCAGCAGCTTGTTGCTCTCAGGGGGCGGCTATGGCTACACCTTC. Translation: CASSLLLSGGGYGYTF.

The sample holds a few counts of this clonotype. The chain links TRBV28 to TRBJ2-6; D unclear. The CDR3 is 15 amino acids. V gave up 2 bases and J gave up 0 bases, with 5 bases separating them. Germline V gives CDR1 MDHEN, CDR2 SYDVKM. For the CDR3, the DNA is TGTGCCAGCAGTTTAAGGCTCTCTGGGGCCAACGTCCTGACTTTC. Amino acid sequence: CASSLRLSGANVLTF.

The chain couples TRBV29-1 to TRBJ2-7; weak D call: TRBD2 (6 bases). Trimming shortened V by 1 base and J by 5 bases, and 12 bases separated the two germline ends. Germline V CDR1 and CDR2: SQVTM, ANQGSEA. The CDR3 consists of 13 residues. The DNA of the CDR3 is TGCAGCGTTGAAGTTGGCGGGGCGGACGAGCAGTACTTC. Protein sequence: CSVEVGGADEQYF.

In DNA, the CDR3 is TGCAGTGCTAGTGGGGGAGAAGCGGCGCAAGAGACCCAGTACTTC. Protein sequence: CSASGGEAAQETQYF. The rearrangement uses TRBV20-1 and TRBJ2-5, with D perhaps given as TRBD1 or TRBD2 (5 bases each). The CDR3 runs to 15 residues. Germline loops: CDR1 DFQATT, CDR2 SNEGSKA (reference sequence). Trimming took off 3 bases at V and 2 bases at J, with 16 bases between the two ends.

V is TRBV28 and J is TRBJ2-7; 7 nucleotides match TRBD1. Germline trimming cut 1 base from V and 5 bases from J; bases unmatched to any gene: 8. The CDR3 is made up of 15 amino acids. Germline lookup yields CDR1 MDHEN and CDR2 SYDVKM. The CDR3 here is CASSLFSQGVDEQYF. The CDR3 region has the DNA TGTGCCAGCAGTTTATTTAGCCAGGGGGTCGACGAGCAGTACTTC.

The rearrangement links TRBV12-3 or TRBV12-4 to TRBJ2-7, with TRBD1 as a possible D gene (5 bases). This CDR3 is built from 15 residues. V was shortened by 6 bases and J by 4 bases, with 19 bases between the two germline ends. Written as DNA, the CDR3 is TGTGCCAGCAGGGTAGGGGAAGCTACTTGGTACGAGCAGTACTTC. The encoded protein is CASRVGEATWYEQYF.

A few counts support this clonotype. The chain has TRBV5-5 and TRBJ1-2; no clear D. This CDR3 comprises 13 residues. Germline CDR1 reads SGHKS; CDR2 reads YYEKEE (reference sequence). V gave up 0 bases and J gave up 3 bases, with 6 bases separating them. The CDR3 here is CASSLADHYGYTF. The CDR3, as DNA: TGTGCCAGCAGCTTGGCGGACCACTATGGCTACACCTTC.

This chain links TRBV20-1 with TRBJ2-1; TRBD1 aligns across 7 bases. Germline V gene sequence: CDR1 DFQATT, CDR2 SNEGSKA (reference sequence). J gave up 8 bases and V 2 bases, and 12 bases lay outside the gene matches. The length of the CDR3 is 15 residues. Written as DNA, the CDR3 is TGCAGTGCTAGAAATCCCGGGACAGCCAATTATGAGCAGTTCTTC. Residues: CSARNPGTANYEQFF.

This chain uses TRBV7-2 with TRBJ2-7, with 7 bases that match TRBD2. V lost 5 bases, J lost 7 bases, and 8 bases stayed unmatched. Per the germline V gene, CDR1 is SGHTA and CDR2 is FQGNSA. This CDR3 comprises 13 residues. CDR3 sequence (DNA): TGTGCCAGCAGCGCTAGCGGACGAAGAGAGCAGTACTTC. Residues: CASSASGRREQYF. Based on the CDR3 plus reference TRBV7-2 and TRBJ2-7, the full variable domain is GAGVSQSPSNKVTEKGKDVELRCDPISGHTALYWYRQSLGQGLEFLIYFQGNSAPDKSGLPSDRFSAERTGGSVSTLTIQRTQQEDSAVYLCASSASGRREQYFGPGTRLTVT.

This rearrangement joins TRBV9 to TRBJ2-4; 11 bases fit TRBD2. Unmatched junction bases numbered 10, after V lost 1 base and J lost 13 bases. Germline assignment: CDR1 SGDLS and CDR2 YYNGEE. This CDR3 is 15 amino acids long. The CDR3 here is CASSVLAGGPYEQYF. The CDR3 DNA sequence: TGTGCCAGCAGCGTACTAGCGGGAGGACCCTATGAGCAGTACTTC.

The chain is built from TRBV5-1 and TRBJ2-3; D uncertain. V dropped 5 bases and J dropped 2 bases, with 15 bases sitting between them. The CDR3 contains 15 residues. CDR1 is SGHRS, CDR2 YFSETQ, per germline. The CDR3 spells CASRIGSLFTDTQYF. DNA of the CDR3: TGCGCCAGCAGGATAGGTTCACTCTTCACAGATACGCAGTATTTT.

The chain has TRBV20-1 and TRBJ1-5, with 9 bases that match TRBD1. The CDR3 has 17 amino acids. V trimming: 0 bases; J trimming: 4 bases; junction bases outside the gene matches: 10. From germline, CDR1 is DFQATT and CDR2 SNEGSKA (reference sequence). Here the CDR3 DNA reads TGCAGTGCTAGAGATCCCGGGACAGGGAATAATAATCAGCCCCAGCATTTT. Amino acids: CSARDPGTGNNNQPQHF.

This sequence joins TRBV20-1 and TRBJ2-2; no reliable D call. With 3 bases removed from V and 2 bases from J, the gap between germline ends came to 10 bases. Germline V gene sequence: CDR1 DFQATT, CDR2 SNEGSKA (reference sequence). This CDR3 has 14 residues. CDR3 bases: TGCAGTGCTAGGTTTCAACTTAACACCGGGGAGCTGTTTTTT. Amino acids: CSARFQLNTGELFF.

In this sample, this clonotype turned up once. The CDR3 region is CASRELDSRNTEAFF. The CDR3 bases are TGTGCCAGCAGGGAGTTGGACAGTAGGAACACTGAAGCTTTCTTT. The chain employs TRBV27 and TRBJ1-1, with D perhaps matching TRBD1 (6 bases). Trimming cost V 6 bases and J 1 base, with 15 bases left between them. CDR1 MNHEY and CDR2 SMNVEV come from the germline V gene (reference sequence). This CDR3 comprises 15 residues.

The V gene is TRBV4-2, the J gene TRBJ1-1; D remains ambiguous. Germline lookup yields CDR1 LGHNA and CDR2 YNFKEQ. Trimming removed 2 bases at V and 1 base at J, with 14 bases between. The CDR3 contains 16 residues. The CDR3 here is CASSQFPIGQNTEAFF. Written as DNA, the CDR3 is TGTGCCAGCAGCCAATTTCCTATCGGGCAGAACACTGAAGCTTTCTTT.

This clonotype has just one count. CDR3 sequence: CASSQGLSGHSINQETQYF. The CDR3 nucleotides read TGCGCCAGCAGCCAAGGATTATCCGGACACTCGATCAACCAAGAGACCCAGTACTTC. The chain carries TRBV4-3 and TRBJ2-5; TRBD1 is a possible D gene (5 bases). Germline V gene data show CDR1 as LGHNA and CDR2 as YSLEER. Trimming took 1 base from V and 0 from J, leaving 21 bases between them. This CDR3 is 19 amino acids long.

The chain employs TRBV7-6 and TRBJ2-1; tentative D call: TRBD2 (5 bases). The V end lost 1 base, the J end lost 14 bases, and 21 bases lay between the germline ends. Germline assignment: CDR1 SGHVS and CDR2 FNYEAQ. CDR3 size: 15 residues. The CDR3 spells CASSLGPISRNGKFF. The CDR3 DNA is TGTGCCAGCAGCTTAGGGCCGATTTCCCGAAACGGGAAGTTCTTC.

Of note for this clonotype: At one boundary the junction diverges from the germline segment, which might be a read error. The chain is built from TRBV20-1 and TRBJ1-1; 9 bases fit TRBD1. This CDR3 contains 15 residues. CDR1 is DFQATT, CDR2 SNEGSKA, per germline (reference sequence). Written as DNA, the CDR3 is TGCCGTGCTAGAGTTCTTGACCGGGACAGGGTTCGAGCTTTCTTT. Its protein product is CRARVLDRDRVRAFF.

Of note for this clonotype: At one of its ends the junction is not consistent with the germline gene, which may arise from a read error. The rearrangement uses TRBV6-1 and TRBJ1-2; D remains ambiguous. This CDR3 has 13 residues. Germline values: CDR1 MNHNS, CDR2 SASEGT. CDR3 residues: CASTPGQRYGYTF. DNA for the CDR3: TGTGCTAGCACCCCTGGTCAGCGCTATGGCTACACCTTC.

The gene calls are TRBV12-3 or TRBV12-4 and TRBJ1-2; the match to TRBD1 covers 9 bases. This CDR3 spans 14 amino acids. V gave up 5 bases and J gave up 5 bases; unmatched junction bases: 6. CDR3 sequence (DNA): TGTGCCAGCAGTGGCACCGGGACAGGGTATGGCTACACCTTC. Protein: CASSGTGTGYGYTF.

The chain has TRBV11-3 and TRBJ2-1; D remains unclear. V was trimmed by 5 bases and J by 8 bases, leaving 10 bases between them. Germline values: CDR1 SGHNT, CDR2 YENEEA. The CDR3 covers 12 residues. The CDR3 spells CASSARFDEQFF. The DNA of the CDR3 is TGTGCCAGCAGCGCAAGGTTCGATGAGCAGTTCTTC.

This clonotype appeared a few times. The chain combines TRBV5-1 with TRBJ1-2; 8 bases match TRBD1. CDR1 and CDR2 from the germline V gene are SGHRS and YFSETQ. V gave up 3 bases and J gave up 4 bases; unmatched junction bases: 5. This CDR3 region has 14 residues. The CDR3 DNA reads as TGCGCCAGCAGCTCGACAGGGGATAGCTATGGCTACACCTTC. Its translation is CASSSTGDSYGYTF.

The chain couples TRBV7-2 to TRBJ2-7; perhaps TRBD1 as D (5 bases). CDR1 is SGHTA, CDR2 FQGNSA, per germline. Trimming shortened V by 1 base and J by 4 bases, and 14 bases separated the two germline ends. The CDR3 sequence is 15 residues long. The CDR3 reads CASSLDTGPLYEQYF. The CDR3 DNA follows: TGTGCCAGCAGCTTAGATACAGGCCCTCTGTACGAGCAGTACTTC.

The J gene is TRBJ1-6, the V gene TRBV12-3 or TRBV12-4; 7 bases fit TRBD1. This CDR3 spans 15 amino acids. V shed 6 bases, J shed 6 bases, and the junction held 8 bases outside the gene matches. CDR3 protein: CASRLTGLLNSPLHF. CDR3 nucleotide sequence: TGTGCCAGCAGGCTGACAGGGCTGCTTAATTCACCCCTCCACTTT.

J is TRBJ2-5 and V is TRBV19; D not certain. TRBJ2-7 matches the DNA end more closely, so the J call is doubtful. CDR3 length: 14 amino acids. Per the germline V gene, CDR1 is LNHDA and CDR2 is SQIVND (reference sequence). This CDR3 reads CASSIGPRVDEQYF. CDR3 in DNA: TGTGCCAGTAGTATAGGGCCGCGTGTCGACGAGCAGTACTTC.

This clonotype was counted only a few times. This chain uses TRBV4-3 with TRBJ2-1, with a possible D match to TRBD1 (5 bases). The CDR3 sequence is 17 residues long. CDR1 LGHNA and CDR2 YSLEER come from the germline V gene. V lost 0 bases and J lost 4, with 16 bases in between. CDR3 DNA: TGCGCCAGCAGCCAAGATGAATTCGACAGTGGATACAATGAGCAGTTCTTC. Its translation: CASSQDEFDSGYNEQFF.